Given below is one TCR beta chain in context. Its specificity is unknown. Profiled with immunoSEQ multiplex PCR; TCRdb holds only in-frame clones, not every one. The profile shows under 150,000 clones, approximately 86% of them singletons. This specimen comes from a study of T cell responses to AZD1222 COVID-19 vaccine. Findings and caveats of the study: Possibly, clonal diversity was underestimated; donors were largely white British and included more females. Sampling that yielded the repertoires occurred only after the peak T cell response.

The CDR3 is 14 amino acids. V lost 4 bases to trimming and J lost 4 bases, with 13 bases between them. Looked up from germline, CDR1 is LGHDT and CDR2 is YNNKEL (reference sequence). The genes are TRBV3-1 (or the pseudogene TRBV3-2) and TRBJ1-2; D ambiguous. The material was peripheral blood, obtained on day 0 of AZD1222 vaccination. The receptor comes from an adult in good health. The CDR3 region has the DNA TGTGCCAGCAGCCGCCCCGGTGGACCCTATGGCTACACCTTC. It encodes CASSRPGGPYGYTF.